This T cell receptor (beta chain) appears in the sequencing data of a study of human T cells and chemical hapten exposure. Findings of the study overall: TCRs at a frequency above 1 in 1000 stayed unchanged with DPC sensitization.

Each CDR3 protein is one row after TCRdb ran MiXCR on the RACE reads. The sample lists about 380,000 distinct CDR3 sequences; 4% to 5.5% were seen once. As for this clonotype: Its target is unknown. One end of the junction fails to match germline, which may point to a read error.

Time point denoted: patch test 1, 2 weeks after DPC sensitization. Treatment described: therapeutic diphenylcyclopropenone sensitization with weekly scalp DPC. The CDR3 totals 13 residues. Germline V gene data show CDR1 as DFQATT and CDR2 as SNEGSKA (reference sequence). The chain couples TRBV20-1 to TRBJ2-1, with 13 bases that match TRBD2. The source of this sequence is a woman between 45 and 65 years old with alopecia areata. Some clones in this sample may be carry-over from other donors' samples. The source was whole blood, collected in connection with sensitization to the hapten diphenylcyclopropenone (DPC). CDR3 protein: CSTSGRAGNEQFF. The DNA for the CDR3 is TGCAGTACTAGCGGGAGGGCAGGCAATGAGCAGTTCTTC.